This T cell receptor (beta chain) was sequenced during a study of response to subunit inactivated influenza vaccine. Germline values: CDR1 MNHEY, CDR2 SVGAGI. The CDR3 runs 15 residues. Trimming stripped 2 bases from V and 1 base from J, with 12 bases between. The study's findings and limits: The authors suggested that every seasonal influenza vaccination recruits few new T cells.

This clonotype was picked up a small number of times. What it binds is unknown. MiXCR, run by TCRdb on the RT-PCR reads, gives a single entry per CDR3 protein. The repertoire holds 800,000 or so distinct CDR3 sequences, with around 20% as singletons. J is TRBJ2-7 and V is TRBV6-5; D remains unclear. Sequencing was performed on PBMCs from blood, taken 4 to 6 days after vaccination. The TCR was taken from a man aged 50-60 years who received an inactivated influenza vaccine. The DNA for the CDR3 is TGTGCCAGCAGTTACACGGAAGGACGGTCCTACGAGCAGTACTTC. Translated, it gives CASSYTEGRSYEQYF.